This entry lists 8 T cell receptor beta chains sequenced from one sample in a study of shared clonotypes between healthy human individuals. Clones were sequenced by immunoSEQ multiplex PCR, and TCRdb holds only the in-frame ones, with some missing. The repertoire consists of under 2,000,000 clones, with about 95% occurring once and the leading ten covering around 1%. Terminally differentiated effector memory CD45RA+ cells were excluded by CCR7 positive selection of CD45RO-negative cells. The sequenced sample was naive CD8+ T cells sorted from blood. Receptors originate from a man younger than 35 in good health.

The genes are TRBV28 and TRBJ2-7; 15 positions match TRBD2. The junction had 7 bases not matched to a gene; V was cut back by 3 bases and J by 7 bases. Germline CDR1 and CDR2: MDHEN and SYDVKM. The CDR3 sequence is 16 residues long. CDR3 coding DNA: TGTGCCAGCAGTTTCCTGGGACTAGCGGGAGGAGGGGAGCAGTACTTC. It encodes CASSFLGLAGGGEQYF.

The gene calls are TRBV5-5 and TRBJ2-7; perhaps D is TRBD1 or TRBD2 (5 bases each). Germline V CDR1 and CDR2: SGHKS, YYEKEE (reference sequence). V lost 3 bases, J lost 5 bases, and 15 bases lay in between. The CDR3 extends over 14 amino acids. In DNA, the CDR3 is TGTGCCAGCAGCTCGGGACCCCCGTCCCACGAGCAGTACTTC. Protein sequence: CASSSGPPSHEQYF. Complete variable domain (other parts from reference TRBV5-5 and TRBJ2-7): DAGVTQSPTHLIKTRGQQVTLRCSPISGHKSVSWYQQVLGQGPQFIFQYYEKEERGRGNFPDRFSARQFPNYSSELNVNALLLGDSALYLCASSSGPPSHEQYFGPGTRLTVT.

The J gene is TRBJ1-1, the V gene TRBV10-1, with D hard to call. From germline, CDR1 is WNHNN and CDR2 SYGVQD (reference sequence). This CDR3 has 13 residues. V was cut by 3 bases and J by 7 bases, with 12 bases left in between. CDR3 nucleotide sequence: TGCGCCAGCAGTGATTCTGGACTTATTGAAGCTTTCTTT. Protein: CASSDSGLIEAFF.

The chain uses TRBV5-4 and TRBJ1-2; D might be TRBD1 (5 bases). The CDR3 has 14 residues. The V end lost 3 bases, the J end lost 1 base, and 10 bases lay between the germline ends. CDR1 and CDR2 from the germline V gene are SGHNT and YYREEE (reference sequence). The CDR3 reads CASSWGLDNYGYTF. In DNA, the CDR3 is TGTGCCAGCAGCTGGGGGTTGGATAACTATGGCTACACCTTC. The full variable domain, with the rest looked up from reference TRBV5-4 and TRBJ1-2, is ETGVTQSPTHLIKTRGQQVTLRCSSQSGHNTVSWYQQALGQGPQFIFQYYREEENGRGNFPPRFSGLQFPNYSSELNVNALELDDSALYLCASSWGLDNYGYTFGSGTRLTVV.

The chain combines TRBV10-3 with TRBJ2-2; 8 nucleotides line up with TRBD2. With 0 bases clipped from V and 8 bases from J, the junction kept 5 bases outside the gene matches. The CDR3 loop spans 15 amino acids. CDR1 is ENHRY and CDR2 is SYGVKD in the germline V gene. The CDR3 DNA reads TGTGCCATCAGTGAGTCTCGAGGACTAGCTGGGGAGCTGTTTTTT. Translation: CAISESRGLAGELFF.

The J gene is TRBJ2-2, the V gene TRBV11-3; a weak D match, TRBD2 (5 bases). CDR1 is SGHNT, CDR2 YENEEA, per germline. The CDR3 runs 15 residues. Trimming took 5 bases from V and 6 from J, leaving 16 bases between them. CDR3: CASSNTRTGAGELFF. CDR3 DNA: TGTGCCAGCAGCAATACTAGAACTGGAGCCGGGGAGCTGTTTTTT.

The chain links TRBV6-5 to TRBJ2-7; 9 bases map to TRBD1. The length of the CDR3 is 16 residues. J lost 3 bases, V lost 0 bases, and 6 bases had no gene match. Germline V gene lookup returns CDR1 MNHEY and CDR2 SVGAGI. CDR3 nucleotides: TGTGCCAGCAGTTACTCGACAGGGGGAGTTCTCTACGAGCAGTACTTC. It codes for CASSYSTGGVLYEQYF.

Turning to this clone: Distinct nucleotide sequences in the sample also encode this CDR3. The chain links TRBV27 to TRBJ1-1, with D hard to call. The germline gives CDR1 MNHEY, CDR2 SMNVEV (reference sequence). Trimming left V 5 bases short and J 2 bases short, with 9 bases between. The CDR3 length is 13 residues. CDR3 loop: CASSLAGNTEAFF. CDR3 nucleotides: TGTGCCAGCAGTCTAGCGGGAAACACTGAAGCTTTCTTT.